This is a list of T cell receptor beta chains from one sample in a study of T cell responses to AZD1222 COVID-19 vaccine. Using immunoSEQ multiplex PCR, the repertoire was profiled, and TCRdb retains in-frame clones only, with some absent. Among roughly 130,000 clones listed, 88% were seen once. The sequences come from peripheral blood, collected on day 0 of AZD1222 vaccination. These receptors were taken from an adult in good health. Each CDR3 is given with its conserved first and last residue. Fields, in order: CDR3 DNA, CDR3 protein, V gene, clone size, D gene, J gene. A D gene is named only where the DNA matches it firmly. Clone size, where shown, is once, few, many, or a class for clones that have expanded.

TGTGCCAGCAGCGTATTAACAGGTGAGGGGGGGGAGCCCCAGCATTTT | CASSVLTGEGGEPQHF | TRBV9 | - | - | TRBJ1-5
TGTGCCAGCAGCGCCCGGGACGCCGGACCCACTAATGAAAAACTGTTTTTT | CASSARDAGPTNEKLFF | TRBV9 | - | - | TRBJ1-4
TGTGCCAGCAGCCAAGAGGACAGGGACCATGGCTACACCTTC | CASSQEDRDHGYTF | TRBV3-1/TRBV3-2 | - | TRBD1 | TRBJ1-2
TGTGCCAGCAGTTACCCCGGACAGGGCCATAGCTTTGAGCAGTTCTTC | CASSYPGQGHSFEQFF | TRBV6-5 | - | TRBD1 | TRBJ2-1
TGTGCCAGCAGGGACTCCGGGACACTCTCAACTAATGAAAAACTGTTTTTT | CASRDSGTLSTNEKLFF | TRBV2 | few | - | TRBJ1-4
TGCAGCGTTGATGAATTTTTCAGGGCCGAAGGCTATGGCTACACCTTC | CSVDEFFRAEGYGYTF | TRBV29-1 | - | - | TRBJ1-2
TGTGCCAGCAGTCGATCAGGGGCGGCCTACGAGCAGTACTTC | CASSRSGAAYEQYF | TRBV6-6 | - | - | TRBJ2-7
TGTGCCTGGAGTGTACAGGGGGCCAACACCGGGGAGCTGTTTTTT | CAWSVQGANTGELFF | TRBV30 | - | TRBD1 | TRBJ2-2
TGTGCCAGCAGCTACCGCCGACAGGAAGCACCCCTCCACTTT | CASSYRRQEAPLHF | TRBV13 | once | - | TRBJ1-6
TGCGCCAGCAGCCTAGAGGTTTCTGGAAACACCATATATTTT | CASSLEVSGNTIYF | TRBV5-1 | - | - | TRBJ1-3
TGTGCCAGCAGTTCCATACATCACTGGGCGGGAGGGACCGGGGAGCTGTTTTTT | CASSSIHHWAGGTGELFF | TRBV6-2/TRBV6-3 | - | TRBD2 | TRBJ2-2
TGCAGCGTTGAATCGGCGGCAGGAGGCGAGAGCACTGAAGCTTTCTTT | CSVESAAGGESTEAFF | TRBV29-1 | - | - | TRBJ1-1
TGTGCCAGCAGCTTCGCTACATCCAACGAGCAGTACTTC | CASSFATSNEQYF | TRBV11-2 | - | - | TRBJ2-7
TGCGCCAGCAGCGAGGGACAGGGGGCGTTTAGTCGGCAGTTCTTC | CASSEGQGAFSRQFF | TRBV5-1 | - | TRBD1 | TRBJ2-1
TGTGCCACCAGCAGAGGCGGGAATGAAAAACTGTTTTTT | CATSRGGNEKLFF | TRBV15 | - | - | TRBJ1-4
TGCAGCGTTGAAGGGGGACAGGGGGCAATCGGGGAGCTGTTTTTT | CSVEGGQGAIGELFF | TRBV29-1 | - | TRBD1 | TRBJ2-2
TGCAGTGCTAGTATCGGGTGGGGAAATCAGCCCCAGCATTTT | CSASIGWGNQPQHF | TRBV20-1 | - | - | TRBJ1-5
TGTGCCAGCTCACCCTCAGGGACAGCCTACGAGCAGTACTTC | CASSPSGTAYEQYF | TRBV18 | once | TRBD1 | TRBJ2-7
TGTGCCAGCAGCTTAGACAGGGGAGAAAGAGGCTACACCTTC | CASSLDRGERGYTF | TRBV7-2 | - | TRBD1 | TRBJ1-2
TGTGCCAGTAGTCGGGACAGGGGTCGATACGAGCAGTACTTC | CASSRDRGRYEQYF | TRBV19 | - | TRBD1 | TRBJ2-7
TGTGCCAGCAGCAGACTAGCGGGAGTTGGCACAGATACGCAGTATTTT | CASSRLAGVGTDTQYF | TRBV7-9 | - | TRBD2 | TRBJ2-3
TGTGCCAGCAGCCAAGGGACTCGCACAGATACGCAGTATTTT | CASSQGTRTDTQYF | TRBV3-1/TRBV3-2 | - | - | TRBJ2-3
TGTGCCAGCAGCCAAGATACGGACAGAGACTACTCTGGAAACACCATATATTTT | CASSQDTDRDYSGNTIYF | TRBV3-1/TRBV3-2 | - | - | TRBJ1-3
TGCGCCAGCAGCTTGTGGAGCGGGAGCACAGATACGCAGTATTTT | CASSLWSGSTDTQYF | TRBV5-1 | - | - | TRBJ2-3
TGTGCCAGCAGTCCCTCGCGGGGGGCGAGATTCAAAAACATTCAGTACTTC | CASSPSRGARFKNIQYF | TRBV27 | - | TRBD2 | TRBJ2-4
TGTGCCAGCAGCAAGGGACAGGGGAACACTGAAGCTTTCTTT | CASSKGQGNTEAFF | TRBV5-4 | - | TRBD1 | TRBJ1-1
TGTGCCAGCAGTCTAGGGGGGACCCCGAATGAAAAACTGTTTTTT | CASSLGGTPNEKLFF | TRBV6-5 | - | - | TRBJ1-4
TGCAGCGTTGTTGGCAGGGGTAATGAAAAACTGTTTTTT | CSVVGRGNEKLFF | TRBV29-1 | once | - | TRBJ1-4
TGTGCCAGCAGGGGACATGGACCCTACGAGCAGTACTTC | CASRGHGPYEQYF | TRBV25-1 | few | - | TRBJ2-7
TGTGCCAGCAGCTTAATGTCTACAGGTGGGAATGAGCAGTTCTTC | CASSLMSTGGNEQFF | TRBV7-3 | - | - | TRBJ2-1
TGTGCCAGCGGCGCGAGCTCCTACAATGAGCAGTTCTTC | CASGASSYNEQFF | TRBV12-3/TRBV12-4 | - | - | TRBJ2-1
TGTGCCAGCAGCTTAATTCCGGGCGGTATTAGCACAGATACGCAGTATTTT | CASSLIPGGISTDTQYF | TRBV11-2 | - | - | TRBJ2-3
TGTGCCAGCAGCTCCCCCGGGGCGTCCTACGAGCAGTACTTC | CASSSPGASYEQYF | TRBV7-6 | - | - | TRBJ2-7
TGCGCCAGCAGCCAGAGGCCGGGACAAAATGAAAAACTGTTTTTT | CASSQRPGQNEKLFF | TRBV4-3 | - | - | TRBJ1-4
TGCAGCGTTCGACAGGGAGGTCAGCCCCAGCATTTT | CSVRQGGQPQHF | TRBV29-1 | - | TRBD1 | TRBJ1-5
TGCGCCAGCAGCTTGGCCACAGGGACAGGGCAAGAGACCCAGTACTTC | CASSLATGTGQETQYF | TRBV5-1 | - | TRBD1 | TRBJ2-5
TGTGCCAGCAGCTTGGAGGGGGGGCACTATGGCTACACCTTC | CASSLEGGHYGYTF | TRBV5-4 | few | - | TRBJ1-2
TGTGCCAGCAGCTTAGATGGAACGAGTCTCTACGAGCAGTACTTC | CASSLDGTSLYEQYF | TRBV11-3 | - | - | TRBJ2-7
TGTGCCAGCAGTTTAACCTTGAGCTATCCATATTCACCCCTCCACTTT | CASSLTLSYPYSPLHF | TRBV27 | - | - | TRBJ1-6
TGCGCCAGCACCCCCGGGGGGACTAACCTACCTCCATACGAGCAGTACTTC | CASTPGGTNLPPYEQYF | TRBV5-1 | - | TRBD2 | TRBJ2-7
TGTGCCAGCAGCTTAGCGGGTTCACCCCTCCACTTT | CASSLAGSPLHF | TRBV7-9 | - | - | TRBJ1-6
TGTGCCAGTAGTCGTGCGGGGCTCTCCTACAATGAGCAGTTCTTC | CASSRAGLSYNEQFF | TRBV19 | once | - | TRBJ2-1
TGCAGCGCCGACAGCACAGATACGCAGTATTTT | CSADSTDTQYF | TRBV29-1 | once | - | TRBJ2-3
TGTGCCAGCAGCTCGGGGGGGGGCTTGGAGCAGCCCCAGCATTTT | CASSSGGGLEQPQHF | TRBV7-6 | - | - | TRBJ1-5
TGTGCCAGCAGTGAGGCCGGACTCCTCTCCTACGAGCAGTACTTC | CASSEAGLLSYEQYF | TRBV2 | - | - | TRBJ2-7
TGTGCCAGCAAGGAAGAGGGGGCCCCAGGGGCCAACGTCCTGACTTTC | CASKEEGAPGANVLTF | TRBV9 | - | TRBD1 | TRBJ2-6
TGTGCCAGCAGCGTTGGTTCAGGGGCCGCCGAGCAGTACTTC | CASSVGSGAAEQYF | TRBV5-5 | - | - | TRBJ2-7
TGCGCCAGCAGCTTGCAGTACAATGAGCAGTTCTTC | CASSLQYNEQFF | TRBV5-1 | - | - | TRBJ2-1
TGTGCCAGCAGCGTCAACTGGGACCCAAATGGGAACGAGCAGTACTTC | CASSVNWDPNGNEQYF | TRBV3-1/TRBV3-2 | - | - | TRBJ2-7
TGTGCCAGCAGCTTAGTGCAGGGAACCTACAATGAGCAGTTCTTC | CASSLVQGTYNEQFF | TRBV7-2 | - | - | TRBJ2-1
TGTGCCAGCAGTTTAACAGGGAACTACGAGCAGTACTTC | CASSLTGNYEQYF | TRBV28 | - | - | TRBJ2-7
TGTGCCAGCAGCTTAAGACAGGTAGCGAACGAGCAGTACTTC | CASSLRQVANEQYF | TRBV7-8 | - | - | TRBJ2-7
TGTGCCAGCAGTTCACAGGGGGCGCGTCAGCCCCAGCATTTT | CASSSQGARQPQHF | TRBV27 | - | TRBD1 | TRBJ1-5
TGTGCCACCTCAGCGGGCACAAGCTTCGATACGCAGTATTTT | CATSAGTSFDTQYF | TRBV6-4 | - | - | TRBJ2-3
TGTGCCAGCAGCTTAGTTGCGGACAGGGGTAATCAGCCCCAGCATTTT | CASSLVADRGNQPQHF | TRBV7-2 | - | TRBD1 | TRBJ1-5
TGTGCCAGCAGCTTACGGACAGGGGGCAATCAGCCCCAGCATTTT | CASSLRTGGNQPQHF | TRBV5-8 | - | TRBD1 | TRBJ1-5